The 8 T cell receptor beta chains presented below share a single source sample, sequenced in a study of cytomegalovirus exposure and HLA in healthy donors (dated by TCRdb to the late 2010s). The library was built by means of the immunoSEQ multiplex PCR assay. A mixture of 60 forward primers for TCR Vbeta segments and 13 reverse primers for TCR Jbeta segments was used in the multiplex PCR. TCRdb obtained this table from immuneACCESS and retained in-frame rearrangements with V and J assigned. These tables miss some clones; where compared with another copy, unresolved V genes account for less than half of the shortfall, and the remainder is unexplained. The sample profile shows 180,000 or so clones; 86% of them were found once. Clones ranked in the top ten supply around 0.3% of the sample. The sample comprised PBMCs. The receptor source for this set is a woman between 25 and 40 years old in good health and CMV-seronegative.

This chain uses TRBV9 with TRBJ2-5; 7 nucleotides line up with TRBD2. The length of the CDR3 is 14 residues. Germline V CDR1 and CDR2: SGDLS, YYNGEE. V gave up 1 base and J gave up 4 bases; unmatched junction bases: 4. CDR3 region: CASSVLSGGETQYF. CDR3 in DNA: TGTGCCAGCAGCGTACTCTCGGGGGGAGAGACCCAGTACTTC.

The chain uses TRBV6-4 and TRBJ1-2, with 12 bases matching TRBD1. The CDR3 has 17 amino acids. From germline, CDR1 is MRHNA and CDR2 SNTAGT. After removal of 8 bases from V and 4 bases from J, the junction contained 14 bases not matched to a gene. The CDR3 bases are TGTGCCAGCGTGAATAACCCGGGACAGGGGGCGGGCTATGGCTACACCTTC. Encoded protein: CASVNNPGQGAGYGYTF.

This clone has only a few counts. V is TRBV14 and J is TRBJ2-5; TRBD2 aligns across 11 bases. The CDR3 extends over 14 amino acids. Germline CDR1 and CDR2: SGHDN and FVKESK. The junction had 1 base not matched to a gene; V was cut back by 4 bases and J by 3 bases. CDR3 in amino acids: CASSLLAGEETQYF. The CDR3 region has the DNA TGTGCCAGCAGCCTACTAGCGGGAGAAGAGACCCAGTACTTC.

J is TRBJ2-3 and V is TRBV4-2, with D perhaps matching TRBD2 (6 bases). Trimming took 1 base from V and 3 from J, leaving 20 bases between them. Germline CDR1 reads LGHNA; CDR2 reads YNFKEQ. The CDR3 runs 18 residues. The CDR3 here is CASSQAGRRAGFTDTQYF. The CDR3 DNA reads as TGTGCCAGCAGCCAAGCAGGCCGGAGGGCCGGATTTACAGATACGCAGTATTTT.

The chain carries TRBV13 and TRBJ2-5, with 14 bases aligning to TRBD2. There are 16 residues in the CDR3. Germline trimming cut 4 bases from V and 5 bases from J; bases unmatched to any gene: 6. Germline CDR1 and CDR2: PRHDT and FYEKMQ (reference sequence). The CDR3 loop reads CASSWGLAGETETQYF. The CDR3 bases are TGTGCCAGCAGCTGGGGACTAGCGGGGGAGACGGAGACCCAGTACTTC.

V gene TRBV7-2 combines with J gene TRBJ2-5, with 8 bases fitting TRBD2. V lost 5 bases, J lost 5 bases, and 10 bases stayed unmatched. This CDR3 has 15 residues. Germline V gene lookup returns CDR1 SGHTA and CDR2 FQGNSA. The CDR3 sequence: CASSLLPGLGETQYF. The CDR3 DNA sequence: TGTGCCAGCAGCCTACTACCGGGACTAGGGGAGACCCAGTACTTC.

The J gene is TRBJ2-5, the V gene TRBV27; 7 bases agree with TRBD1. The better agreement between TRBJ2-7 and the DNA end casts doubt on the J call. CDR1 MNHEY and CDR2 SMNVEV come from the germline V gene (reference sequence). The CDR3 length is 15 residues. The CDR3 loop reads CASSNRGYSSYEQYF. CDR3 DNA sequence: TGTGCCAGCAGTAACAGGGGATACAGCTCCTACGAGCAGTACTTC.

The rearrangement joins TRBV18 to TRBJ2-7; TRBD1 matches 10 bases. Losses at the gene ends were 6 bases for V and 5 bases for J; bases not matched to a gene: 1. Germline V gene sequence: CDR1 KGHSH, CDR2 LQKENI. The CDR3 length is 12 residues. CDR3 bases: TGTGCCAGCTCTGGGACAGGGGACGAGCAGTACTTC. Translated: CASSGTGDEQYF.